These T cell receptor beta chains were read from a single sample in a study of cytomegalovirus exposure and HLA in healthy donors. Clones were read by immunoSEQ multiplex PCR, and TCRdb kept only the in-frame ones, dropping some. The sample consists of 140,000 or so clones, 75% to 85% of them appearing once. What was sequenced was PBMCs. Receptors were obtained from a man aged 35 to 55 in good health and CMV-seronegative. CDR3s include the opening cysteine and the closing phenylalanine or tryptophan. The D gene is left open where the match is weak. Clone size appears in some rows only: once, few, many, or a class for an expanded clone.

cdr3_nt cdr3_aa clone_size j_call v_call d_call
TGTGCTAGTGGTTTGCGGCAGGGTGCCACCGGGGAGCTGTTTTTT CASGLRQGATGELFF - TRBJ2-2 TRBV12-5 -
TGCGCCAGCAGCCAAGGCGGGTTCGAGCAGTACTTC CASSQGGFEQYF - TRBJ2-7 TRBV4-1 -
TGCGCCAGCAGCTCCAGGGGCCCAGCTAACTATGGCTACACCTTC CASSSRGPANYGYTF - TRBJ1-2 TRBV5-1 -
TGTGCCAGCAGCAGCGGGGGAGTGAATGAGCAGTTCTTC CASSSGGVNEQFF few TRBJ2-1 TRBV5-6 TRBD2
TGCGCCAGCAGCCAAGATCGGGGGGTTAGCTTCAACTACGAGCAGTACTTC CASSQDRGVSFNYEQYF - TRBJ2-7 TRBV4-3 TRBD2
TGTGCCAGCAGTGAAACTGGGGGCGGAGAGACCCAGTACTTC CASSETGGGETQYF - TRBJ2-5 TRBV6-4 -
TGTGCCACCAGCAGAGGGCCTCAGGGGGATACGCAGTATTTT CATSRGPQGDTQYF - TRBJ2-3 TRBV15 -
TGTGCCAGTACCGGGGGGCGGTATGAAAAACTGTTTTTT CASTGGRYEKLFF - TRBJ1-4 TRBV2 -
TGTGCCAGTAGTCTGGCAGGGGCTGGCTCTGGAAACACCATATATTTT CASSLAGAGSGNTIYF - TRBJ1-3 TRBV19 -
TGTGCCAGCAGTTTACTAGCGGGGAGAAGCACCGGGGAGCTGTTTTTT CASSLLAGRSTGELFF - TRBJ2-2 TRBV6-5 TRBD2
TGTGCCAGCACCCTGGGACTTTCTAGCACAGATACGCAGTATTTT CASTLGLSSTDTQYF - TRBJ2-3 TRBV5-6 -
TGTGCCAGCAGCTTCAGACAGAACACTGAAGCTTTCTTT CASSFRQNTEAFF - TRBJ1-1 TRBV5-6 -
TGCGCCAGCAGCCAGGTCAGGGGCTCTGGAAACACCATATATTTT CASSQVRGSGNTIYF - TRBJ1-3 TRBV4-3 -
TGTGCCAGCAGCTTGGGGCAGGGCGACTACGAGCAGTACTTC CASSLGQGDYEQYF - TRBJ2-7 TRBV11-2 -
TGTGCCAGCAGTGAAATATGGGACAGGGAAAATCAGCCCCAGCATTTT CASSEIWDRENQPQHF - TRBJ1-5 TRBV6-1 TRBD1
TGTGCCAGCAGCCTACGGGACTCCAATTCACCCCTCCACTTT CASSLRDSNSPLHF - TRBJ1-6 TRBV7-3 -
TGTGCCACCAGAGACCGGGACAGGGGGCAGGATTCACCCCTCCACTTT CATRDRDRGQDSPLHF - TRBJ1-6 TRBV15 TRBD1
TGCGCCAGCAGCACCCGACTCGGGTCAGAGCAGTACTTC CASSTRLGSEQYF few TRBJ2-7 TRBV4-1 -
TGTGCCAGCAGTGAATATGGGGGCCACGAGCAGTACTTC CASSEYGGHEQYF few TRBJ2-7 TRBV25-1 -
TGTGCCAGCAGTGAACGGGCAGGGAATACGCCCCAGCATTTT CASSERAGNTPQHF - TRBJ1-5 TRBV2 -
TGTGCCAGCAGCCTGGACAGGGCTGATGAAAAACTGTTTTTT CASSLDRADEKLFF few TRBJ1-4 TRBV5-4 TRBD1
TGCGCCAGCAGCTTGGGGCTAGCGGGGGGCGAGACCCAGTACTTC CASSLGLAGGETQYF - TRBJ2-5 TRBV5-1 TRBD2
TGTGCCAGCAGCTTGGGGAGCGGGGGGAGGACAGATACGCAGTATTTT CASSLGSGGRTDTQYF - TRBJ2-3 TRBV5-4 TRBD2